The present T cell receptor beta chain was sequenced within a study of shared clonotypes between healthy human individuals. General study points: The diversity represented, both genetic and in exposure history, was limited by few donors. Sequencing depth was a factor that was expected to affect clonotype sharing among donors. Blood alone was sampled, and tissue repertoires likely differ.

Clones were sequenced by immunoSEQ multiplex PCR, and TCRdb holds only the in-frame ones, with some missing. The sample shows about 750,000 clones, roughly 92% of them seen only once. Concerning this clone itself: The antigen is not known.

CD45RO-negative, CCR7-positively selected cells formed the naive CD8 fraction, excluding terminally differentiated effector memory CD45RA+ cells. The CDR3 has 11 residues. Trimming pared 2 bases from V and 8 bases from J, leaving 4 bases between. Germline loops: CDR1 ENHRY, CDR2 SYGVKD. The chain couples TRBV10-3 to TRBJ1-3; D remains ambiguous. This TCR came from a man aged 30-40 years in good health. Sample: naive CD8+ T cells sorted from blood. CDR3 sequence (DNA): TGTGCCATCAGTGAGGGATACACCATATATTTT. This gives the protein CAISEGYTIYF.